Following are 8 T cell receptor beta chains from one sample sequenced in a study of blood T cell repertoires in COVID-19. Sequencing was performed with immunoSEQ multiplex PCR; in TCRdb, only in-frame clones are kept and a portion is missing. This sample has hundreds of thousands of clones, with about nine tenths found just once. The sample was peripheral blood. The receptors come from a man in his forties or fifties with COVID-19, enrolled during active disease.

V usage is TRBV5-1 and J usage is TRBJ1-1; D is ambiguous. There are 14 residues in the CDR3. Germline V lookup: CDR1 SGHRS, CDR2 YFSETQ. V lost 4 bases and J lost 1, with 11 bases in between. The CDR3 sequence is CASSTDTRNTEAFF. In DNA form, the CDR3 reads TGCGCCAGCAGCACCGACACCAGGAACACTGAAGCTTTCTTT.

The chain is built from TRBV5-4 and TRBJ1-3; D is possibly TRBD1 (5 bases). The length of the CDR3 is 16 residues. V was shortened by 2 bases and J by 4 bases, with 16 bases between the two germline ends. The germline V gene has CDR1 SGHNT and CDR2 YYREEE (reference sequence). The CDR3 sequence is CASSFDLGGVGNTIYF. CDR3 nucleotides: TGTGCCAGCAGCTTTGACCTCGGAGGGGTCGGAAACACCATATATTTT.

Here the CDR3 DNA reads TGTGCCAGCACCAAGCGCCGGCTGTTGGGCTACACCTTC. Translated, it gives CASTKRRLLGYTF. The J gene is TRBJ1-2, the V gene TRBV5-6; the D is unclear. CDR1 and CDR2 (germline): SGHDT, YYEEEE. This CDR3 has 13 residues. The ends were cut back, 6 bases at V and 8 bases at J, with 17 bases in the middle.

V gene TRBV19 combines with J gene TRBJ1-3; D is unresolved. From germline, CDR1 is LNHDA and CDR2 SQIVND (reference sequence). V gave up 3 bases and J gave up 0 bases, with 6 bases separating them. This CDR3 has 14 residues. DNA for the CDR3: TGTGCCAGTAGTATTAGGAGCTCTGGAAACACCATATATTTT. Encoded protein: CASSIRSSGNTIYF.

This clone has only one observation. The rearrangement uses TRBV6-1 and TRBJ2-5; 10 bases map to TRBD1. This CDR3 comprises 17 residues. The trim removed 0 bases at V and 5 bases at J, leaving 9 bases unmatched. The germline gives CDR1 MNHNS, CDR2 SASEGT. CDR3: CASSEARDRGPGETQYF. The CDR3 DNA reads TGTGCCAGCAGTGAAGCGCGGGACAGGGGTCCAGGGGAGACCCAGTACTTC.

The J gene is TRBJ2-3, the V gene TRBV7-9, with TRBD2 identical over 14 bases. Germline CDR1 reads SEHNR; CDR2 reads FQNEAQ (reference sequence). J was trimmed by 6 bases and V by 5 bases; bases with no gene match: 7. There are 16 residues in the CDR3. The CDR3 DNA is TGTGCCAGCAGCAGGACTAGCGGGGGGCAGGGGGATACGCAGTATTTT. Translated: CASSRTSGGQGDTQYF.

V and J are TRBV28 and TRBJ1-2, with D tentatively TRBD1 (5 bases). Germline CDR1 MDHEN, CDR2 SYDVKM. This CDR3 contains 13 residues. Trimming took 6 bases from V and 2 from J, leaving 10 bases between them. The CDR3 protein is CASRRGENYGYTF. The CDR3 DNA reads TGTGCCAGCAGGCGGGGGGAGAACTATGGCTACACCTTC.

The V gene is TRBV19, the J gene TRBJ1-1; possibly TRBD1 for D (6 bases). Between the trimmed V and J ends, which lost 5 bases and 4 bases, there was a span of 17 bases. This CDR3 is 15 amino acids long. The germline gives CDR1 LNHDA, CDR2 SQIVND (reference sequence). For the CDR3, the DNA is TGTGCCAGTAGTTTCAACAGGGAACTGGGCACTGAAGCTTTCTTT. Its translation: CASSFNRELGTEAFF.